This TCR beta chain is from a study of tumor-infiltrating lymphocytes in primary liver carcinoma. Study information: The number of productive TCRbeta reads per sample ranged from roughly 3.5 to 7.13 million and was similar across tissue types. Overall study findings and caveats: Tumor region pairs overlapped more than did tumor-adjacent and tumor-blood pairs.

CDR3 length equals 11 residues. The germline V gene has CDR1 MNHNS and CDR2 SASEGT. The V and J ends lost 4 bases and 5 bases respectively, with 4 bases between them. Making TCR beta cDNA involved approximately 0.5 ug total RNA and a constant-region primer. Nested multiplex PCR, run for three rounds with slightly modified ARM-PCR, yielded TCR beta libraries. Two initial PCR rounds of around 9 cycles each paired TRBV1-TRBV30 forward primers with a C-beta reverse primer. One entry per CDR3 protein, called by TCRdb with MiXCR from the multiplex PCR reads. The data show 80,000 or so distinct CDR3 sequences, 65% to 75% seen once. DNA and RNA were both co-extracted from around 20-30 mg of bulk tissue that had not been sorted. In this sample, this clonotype turned up many times. The antigen remains undetermined.

What was sequenced was liver tumor tissue from sampling region 4. Subset indicated: tumor region T4, right-lateral pole. The source of this sequence is a woman in her sixties or seventies with primary liver carcinoma and hepatitis B virus infection. The J gene is TRBJ2-3, the V gene TRBV6-1; no definite D call. This CDR3 is CASSGGDTQYF. The DNA for the CDR3 is TGTGCCAGCAGTGGTGGAGATACGCAGTATTTT.